The rows below give T cell receptor beta chains drawn from one sample of a study of shared clonotypes between healthy human individuals. Generated by immunoSEQ multiplex PCR, the TCRdb table keeps only in-frame clones and is missing some. The data contain about 490,000 clones, about 78% of them singletons. Sequenced sample: PBMCs. All receptors come from a middle-aged woman in good health. Some clones in this sample may be carry-over from other donors' samples. Both conserved end residues are part of each CDR3. Each record gives: CDR3 DNA, CDR3 protein, V gene, clone size, J gene, D gene. The D gene is left open where the match is weak. Size is stated for part of the rows, as once, few or many counts, or as a class when the clone is expanded.

TGTGCCAGCAGCAAGAGGGACCGCGAGACCCAGTACTTC | CASSKRDRETQYF | TRBV7-9 | - | TRBJ2-5 | -
TGTGCCAGCAGCCTCGGGACAGCCACTGAAGCTTTCTTT | CASSLGTATEAFF | TRBV7-3 | once | TRBJ1-1 | TRBD1
TGTGCCAGCAGTTTCCCGGGACGATCCTATGAAAAACTGTTTTTT | CASSFPGRSYEKLFF | TRBV28 | - | TRBJ1-4 | -
TGTGCCAGCTCACCACAAGGGACTAACAACAATGAGCAGTTCTTC | CASSPQGTNNNEQFF | TRBV18 | few | TRBJ2-1 | TRBD2
TGTGCCAGCAGCCAAGTGGGCGGGGGAACTAATGAAAAACTGTTTTTT | CASSQVGGGTNEKLFF | TRBV4-2 | few | TRBJ1-4 | -
TGTGCCAGCCGCCACAGGTCCCGTCCCGGCGGGGAGCTGTTTTTT | CASRHRSRPGGELFF | TRBV7-9 | - | TRBJ2-2 | -
TGTGCCAGCAGCCAAGGCCTAGCGGGAGCCGGCACAGATACGCAGTATTTT | CASSQGLAGAGTDTQYF | TRBV4-2 | - | TRBJ2-3 | TRBD2
TGTGCCAGCAGCTTCGGGTCCCCCGGTAATGAGCAGTTCTTC | CASSFGSPGNEQFF | TRBV7-2 | - | TRBJ2-1 | -
TGTGCCAGCAGTCCCCGACCCGGTAGGCCTAATCAGCCCCAGCATTTT | CASSPRPGRPNQPQHF | TRBV27 | - | TRBJ1-5 | -
TGCGCCAGCAGCCAAGCGGGAGGGACCCCATACGAGCAGTACTTC | CASSQAGGTPYEQYF | TRBV4-1 | - | TRBJ2-7 | TRBD2
TGTGCCAGCAGCTCTGGGACAGGGGGGGCCGGGGAGCTGTTTTTT | CASSSGTGGAGELFF | TRBV7-2 | - | TRBJ2-2 | TRBD1
TGTGCCATCAGTGAGTCTTCAGGGGGCAAAAACGAGCAGTACTTC | CAISESSGGKNEQYF | TRBV10-3 | - | TRBJ2-7 | TRBD1
TGTGCCAGCAGTGAAAAGGAGGTGGAGGGCTACACCTTC | CASSEKEVEGYTF | TRBV6-1 | - | TRBJ1-2 | -
TGTGCCAGTAGTATTCCCGGTTCTAATGAAAAACTGTTTTTT | CASSIPGSNEKLFF | TRBV19 | - | TRBJ1-4 | -
TGTGCCAGCAGTGATGTGACGGGAAACACCATATATTTT | CASSDVTGNTIYF | TRBV2 | once | TRBJ1-3 | -
TGCAGCGGAATAGAATCCTACAATGAGCAGTTCTTC | CSGIESYNEQFF | TRBV29-1 | few | TRBJ2-1 | -
TGTGCCAGCAGCCAAGAATACCATGGGGGGCTGGACACCATATATTTT | CASSQEYHGGLDTIYF | TRBV4-2 | - | TRBJ1-3 | -
TGTGCCAGCAGCGTCCGGGACAGTTCCTACGAGCAGTACTTC | CASSVRDSSYEQYF | TRBV5-8 | - | TRBJ2-7 | TRBD1
TGCGCCAGCAGCTTGGAGGGCAGAGAGGGCACTGAAGCTTTCTTT | CASSLEGREGTEAFF | TRBV5-1 | - | TRBJ1-1 | -
TGTGCCAGCAGCTTTGTAGAGGACACTGAAGCTTTCTTT | CASSFVEDTEAFF | TRBV7-2 | - | TRBJ1-1 | -
TGTGCCACCAGCGTGGGCGGGAGTTTCCTTACAGATACGCAGTATTTT | CATSVGGSFLTDTQYF | TRBV15 | - | TRBJ2-3 | TRBD2
TGTGCCAGCAGTGAAGCGCAGGTCGGGACAGTCCGATCCTATGGCTACACCTTC | CASSEAQVGTVRSYGYTF | TRBV2 | - | TRBJ1-2 | TRBD1
TGTGCCAGCAGTGGCCCAGGGGCCGGGGAGCTGTTTTTT | CASSGPGAGELFF | TRBV6-4 | - | TRBJ2-2 | -
TGTGCCTGGAGTGCGGGACAGGGAGGGTCACCCCTCCACTTT | CAWSAGQGGSPLHF | TRBV30 | - | TRBJ1-6 | TRBD1
TGTGCCAGCAGTGAAGGAGATTCCCCTCATCAGCCCCAGCATTTT | CASSEGDSPHQPQHF | TRBV6-1 | - | TRBJ1-5 | -
TGTGCCAGTAGTATGTATGGGGAGCTGTTTTTT | CASSMYGELFF | TRBV19 | - | TRBJ2-2 | -
TGTGCCAGCTCACCATCGGCAGAAGAGACCCAGTACTTC | CASSPSAEETQYF | TRBV18 | - | TRBJ2-5 | -
TGTGCCAGCAGCTTAGAACGGGGGTTCAACCAAGAGACCCAGTACTTC | CASSLERGFNQETQYF | TRBV7-9 | once | TRBJ2-5 | -
TGTGCCAGCAGTGCCCGTTCAGAGGGTGGCTACACCTTC | CASSARSEGGYTF | TRBV6-5 | - | TRBJ1-2 | -
TGTGCCATCCTTCGACTAGCGGGGGATGAGCAGTTCTTC | CAILRLAGDEQFF | TRBV6-1 | many | TRBJ2-1 | TRBD2
TGTGCCAGTAGTCCCGCTCTTACCACAGATACGCAGTATTTT | CASSPALTTDTQYF | TRBV19 | - | TRBJ2-3 | -
TGTGCCAGCAGCCTAAGGCCAGGACAAACAGAGACCCAGTACTTC | CASSLRPGQTETQYF | TRBV5-5 | - | TRBJ2-5 | -
TGTGCCAGCAGCGTAGACCCAGGGACCTCTGGGGCCAACGTCCTGACTTTC | CASSVDPGTSGANVLTF | TRBV9 | - | TRBJ2-6 | -
TGTGCCAGCTCAACCAGGGGGGTCGAGTCTGGGGCCAACGTCCTGACTTTC | CASSTRGVESGANVLTF | TRBV18 | - | TRBJ2-6 | -
TGTGCCAGCAGCTTAGCTCTGACGAAAGATACGCAGTATTTT | CASSLALTKDTQYF | TRBV7-2 | - | TRBJ2-3 | -
TGTGCCAGCTCCTGGCAAGCGGGAGAGATCAATGAGCAGTTCTTC | CASSWQAGEINEQFF | TRBV18 | - | TRBJ2-1 | TRBD2
TGTGCCAGCAGCTTGGCCGGGGGCGGCGGGAGGCTTAGCACAGATACGCAGTATTTT | CASSLAGGGGRLSTDTQYF | TRBV5-4 | - | TRBJ2-3 | TRBD2
TGCGCCAGCAGCTTGGGGCGACTAGGAACAGATACGCAGTATTTT | CASSLGRLGTDTQYF | TRBV5-1 | - | TRBJ2-3 | -
TGTGCCAGCAGCATGGGGGGGGAGGACACTGAAGCTTTCTTT | CASSMGGEDTEAFF | TRBV2 | - | TRBJ1-1 | -
TGTGCCAGCAGCTTGGGCCCAGGGTTCGACTATGGCTACACCTTC | CASSLGPGFDYGYTF | TRBV5-5 | - | TRBJ1-2 | -
TGCGCCAGCAGTGGACCCGTAGCGGGAGAGGGGGAGGACATTCAGTACTTC | CASSGPVAGEGEDIQYF | TRBV10-1 | few | TRBJ2-4 | TRBD2
TGTGCCAGCAGTTTATATTTTTGGGCAGGGGGCCTTACCTCCTACGAGCAGTACTTC | CASSLYFWAGGLTSYEQYF | TRBV28 | - | TRBJ2-7 | TRBD1
TGTGCCAGCAGCTTAGTTTCCGAGCAGTACTTC | CASSLVSEQYF | TRBV11-2 | - | TRBJ2-7 | -
TGTGCCAGCAGCCCGGGACAGTACCAAGAGACCCAGTACTTC | CASSPGQYQETQYF | TRBV7-9 | - | TRBJ2-5 | TRBD1
TGTGCCAGCAGCTTAGGACTAGCGGGAGGGCTCCGCCGGTTCTTC | CASSLGLAGGLRRFF | TRBV11-2 | - | TRBJ2-1 | TRBD2
TGTGCCAGCAGTTTATACAGGGAAACCGGGGAGCTGTTTTTT | CASSLYRETGELFF | TRBV27 | few | TRBJ2-2 | -
TGTGCCAGCAGCAGTCGGGGAGCTGCGAACACAGATACGCAGTATTTT | CASSSRGAANTDTQYF | TRBV7-3 | - | TRBJ2-3 | -
TGTGCCAGCAGCTCTGGCGTAGGGGCAGGCGAACAGCCCCAGCATTTT | CASSSGVGAGEQPQHF | TRBV5-8 | - | TRBJ1-5 | -
TGTGCCAGTAGTATAGATCAGAGAAAAGCGACTAGCACAGATACGCAGTATTTT | CASSIDQRKATSTDTQYF | TRBV19 | few | TRBJ2-3 | -
TGTGCCAGCAGCGTAGAATGGGACTCCTACAATGAGCAGTTCTTC | CASSVEWDSYNEQFF | TRBV9 | few | TRBJ2-1 | -